This is a list of T cell receptor beta chains from one sample in a study of a mutant IDH1 vaccine in newly diagnosed glioma. The data were produced by immunoSEQ multiplex PCR, yet TCRdb's version contains in-frame clones alone and is incomplete. The data contain about 62,000 clones, roughly four fifths of them singletons. For these TCRs, the target antigens are not known. Sequencing was performed on PBMCs, taken from a glioma patient whose treatment included an IDH1 peptide vaccine. The origin of the receptors is a man aged 25-45 years with glioma. CDR3s include the opening cysteine and the closing phenylalanine or tryptophan. D genes are given only for firm matches. Rows give clone size only sometimes, using once, few, many, or a class for an expanded clone.

d_call: TRBD2; clone_size: NA; j_call: TRBJ2-1; v_call: TRBV6-5; cdr3_aa: CASVSGGGYNEQFF; cdr3_nt: TGTGCCAGCGTCTCGGGGGGTGGTTACAATGAGCAGTTCTTC
d_call: NA; clone_size: NA; j_call: TRBJ2-5; v_call: TRBV5-4; cdr3_aa: CASSALTGTHQETQYF; cdr3_nt: TGTGCCAGCAGCGCCCTGACGGGGACGCACCAAGAGACCCAGTACTTC
d_call: NA; clone_size: NA; j_call: TRBJ1-5; v_call: TRBV7-2; cdr3_aa: CASSLAVGSNQPQHF; cdr3_nt: TGTGCCAGCAGCTTAGCCGTAGGAAGCAATCAGCCCCAGCATTTT
d_call: NA; clone_size: once; j_call: TRBJ2-5; v_call: TRBV5-8; cdr3_aa: CASSLQEGARETQYF; cdr3_nt: TGTGCCAGCAGCCTCCAGGAGGGGGCTCGGGAGACCCAGTACTTC
d_call: NA; clone_size: NA; j_call: TRBJ1-1; v_call: TRBV9; cdr3_aa: CASNGGSNTEAFF; cdr3_nt: TGTGCCAGCAATGGGGGATCGAACACTGAAGCTTTCTTT
d_call: TRBD1; clone_size: once; j_call: TRBJ1-2; v_call: TRBV5-6; cdr3_aa: CASSSRDREFYGYTF; cdr3_nt: TGTGCCAGCAGCTCCCGGGACAGAGAATTCTATGGCTACACCTTC
d_call: NA; clone_size: few; j_call: TRBJ1-6; v_call: TRBV10-2; cdr3_aa: CASSAHLSNSPLHF; cdr3_nt: TGCGCCAGCAGTGCACATCTTAGCAATTCACCCCTCCACTTT
d_call: NA; clone_size: NA; j_call: TRBJ2-5; v_call: TRBV5-1; cdr3_aa: CASSLGGVVETQYF; cdr3_nt: TGCGCCAGCAGCTTGGGAGGGGTCGTAGAGACCCAGTACTTC
d_call: NA; clone_size: NA; j_call: TRBJ2-7; v_call: TRBV19; cdr3_aa: CASSIGAAPLYEQYF; cdr3_nt: TGTGCCAGTAGTATAGGGGCAGCACCCCTCTACGAGCAGTACTTC
d_call: NA; clone_size: once; j_call: TRBJ1-5; v_call: TRBV6-1; cdr3_aa: CASSEVGSNQPQHF; cdr3_nt: TGTGCCAGCAGTGAAGTCGGTAGCAATCAGCCCCAGCATTTT
d_call: NA; clone_size: NA; j_call: TRBJ1-6; v_call: TRBV4-1; cdr3_aa: CASSQVGVNSPLHF; cdr3_nt: TGCGCCAGCAGCCAAGTGGGAGTTAATTCACCCCTCCACTTT
d_call: TRBD1; clone_size: NA; j_call: TRBJ1-2; v_call: TRBV27; cdr3_aa: CASSPQGGLGYGYTF; cdr3_nt: TGTGCCAGCAGTCCTCAGGGGGGTTTAGGCTATGGCTACACCTTC
d_call: NA; clone_size: NA; j_call: TRBJ1-2; v_call: TRBV12-5; cdr3_aa: CASGLVRGDYGYTF; cdr3_nt: TGTGCTAGTGGTTTGGTTCGGGGAGACTATGGCTACACCTTC
d_call: NA; clone_size: NA; j_call: TRBJ2-1; v_call: TRBV5-4; cdr3_aa: CASSSFNEQFF; cdr3_nt: TGTGCCAGCAGCTCATTCAATGAGCAGTTCTTC
d_call: TRBD1; clone_size: NA; j_call: TRBJ1-1; v_call: TRBV7-8; cdr3_aa: CASSPGQGAVTEAFF; cdr3_nt: TGTGCCAGCAGCCCCGGACAGGGGGCGGTCACTGAAGCTTTCTTT
d_call: TRBD2; clone_size: NA; j_call: TRBJ2-3; v_call: TRBV6-5; cdr3_aa: CASSRLAGSTDTQYF; cdr3_nt: TGTGCCAGCAGCCGTCTAGCGGGGAGCACAGATACGCAGTATTTT
d_call: NA; clone_size: NA; j_call: TRBJ1-3; v_call: TRBV14; cdr3_aa: CASSQIAGSGNTIYF; cdr3_nt: TGTGCCAGCAGCCAAATTGCAGGGTCTGGAAACACCATATATTTT
d_call: NA; clone_size: NA; j_call: TRBJ1-5; v_call: TRBV2; cdr3_aa: CASTSRRESPQHF; cdr3_nt: TGTGCCAGCACCTCACGCAGGGAATCCCCCCAGCATTTT
d_call: TRBD1; clone_size: NA; j_call: TRBJ1-2; v_call: TRBV7-2; cdr3_aa: CASSSTGIYGYTF; cdr3_nt: TGTGCCAGCAGCTCGACAGGGATCTATGGCTACACCTTC
d_call: NA; clone_size: medium-sized; j_call: TRBJ1-1; v_call: TRBV29-1; cdr3_aa: CSVDDPNTEAFF; cdr3_nt: TGCAGCGTTGACGACCCAAACACTGAAGCTTTCTTT
d_call: NA; clone_size: NA; j_call: TRBJ2-3; v_call: TRBV7-2; cdr3_aa: CASSLEVPGVPTDTQYF; cdr3_nt: TGTGCCAGCAGCTTAGAGGTCCCAGGGGTCCCCACAGATACGCAGTATTTT
d_call: TRBD1; clone_size: NA; j_call: TRBJ2-7; v_call: TRBV28; cdr3_aa: CASSPYRGNHEQYF; cdr3_nt: TGTGCCAGCAGTCCGTACAGGGGTAATCACGAGCAGTACTTC
d_call: NA; clone_size: few; j_call: TRBJ2-6; v_call: TRBV6-4; cdr3_aa: CASSDSPASGANVLTF; cdr3_nt: TGTGCCAGCAGTGACTCTCCCGCCTCTGGGGCCAACGTCCTGACTTTC
d_call: TRBD1; clone_size: once; j_call: TRBJ1-3; v_call: TRBV5-5; cdr3_aa: CASSSGGSGNTIYF; cdr3_nt: TGTGCCAGCAGCTCAGGGGGCTCCGGAAACACCATATATTTT
d_call: NA; clone_size: NA; j_call: TRBJ1-1; v_call: TRBV2; cdr3_aa: CASRQPNTEAFF; cdr3_nt: TGTGCCAGCAGACAGCCGAACACTGAAGCTTTCTTT
d_call: NA; clone_size: few; j_call: TRBJ2-3; v_call: TRBV30; cdr3_aa: CAWNREGGNTDTQYF; cdr3_nt: TGTGCCTGGAACAGGGAGGGAGGGAACACAGATACGCAGTATTTT
d_call: TRBD1; clone_size: NA; j_call: TRBJ1-6; v_call: TRBV5-1; cdr3_aa: CASSLGWTGLSSPLHF; cdr3_nt: TGCGCCAGCAGCTTGGGATGGACAGGCCTTTCCTCACCCCTCCACTTT
d_call: NA; clone_size: NA; j_call: TRBJ1-6; v_call: TRBV18; cdr3_aa: CASSPRVQGSYNSPLHF; cdr3_nt: TGTGCCAGCTCACCTAGGGTGCAGGGCTCCTATAATTCACCCCTCCACTTT
d_call: TRBD2; clone_size: NA; j_call: TRBJ2-7; v_call: TRBV11-2; cdr3_aa: CASSPTGLGYEQYF; cdr3_nt: TGTGCCAGCAGTCCGACGGGACTAGGCTACGAGCAGTACTTC
d_call: NA; clone_size: NA; j_call: TRBJ2-1; v_call: TRBV1; cdr3_aa: CTSSQAGLAKISYNEQFF; cdr3_nt: TGCACCAGCAGCCAAGCGGGACTAGCGAAAATCTCCTACAATGAGCAGTTCTTC
d_call: NA; clone_size: once; j_call: TRBJ2-2; v_call: TRBV4-1; cdr3_aa: CASSQTPATNGELFF; cdr3_nt: TGCGCCAGCAGCCAAACTCCCGCTACTAACGGGGAGCTGTTTTTT
d_call: NA; clone_size: NA; j_call: TRBJ2-1; v_call: TRBV19; cdr3_aa: CASSPGALSSYNEQFF; cdr3_nt: TGTGCCAGTAGTCCGGGGGCGCTTAGCTCCTACAATGAGCAGTTCTTC
d_call: NA; clone_size: NA; j_call: TRBJ2-5; v_call: TRBV6-1; cdr3_aa: CASSEGTAQETQYF; cdr3_nt: TGTGCCAGCAGTGAAGGAACCGCTCAAGAGACCCAGTACTTC
d_call: TRBD1; clone_size: NA; j_call: TRBJ1-5; v_call: TRBV30; cdr3_aa: CAWSQQGASTQPQHF; cdr3_nt: TGTGCCTGGAGTCAACAGGGGGCGAGTACTCAGCCCCAGCATTTT
d_call: NA; clone_size: NA; j_call: TRBJ1-2; v_call: TRBV13; cdr3_aa: CASSQGLGGYGYTF; cdr3_nt: TGTGCCAGCAGCCAGGGGCTCGGTGGGTATGGCTACACCTTC
d_call: NA; clone_size: NA; j_call: TRBJ1-5; v_call: TRBV28; cdr3_aa: CASSQTGPRSQPQHF; cdr3_nt: TGTGCCAGCAGTCAGACAGGCCCGAGGAGCCAGCCCCAGCATTTT
d_call: NA; clone_size: NA; j_call: TRBJ1-2; v_call: TRBV28; cdr3_aa: CASRDTGYYGYTF; cdr3_nt: TGTGCCAGCAGAGATACAGGGTACTATGGCTACACCTTC
d_call: TRBD1; clone_size: NA; j_call: TRBJ1-6; v_call: TRBV9; cdr3_aa: CASSSPRGWDNSPLHF; cdr3_nt: TGTGCCAGCAGCTCCCCCAGGGGGTGGGATAATTCACCCCTCCACTTT
d_call: NA; clone_size: few; j_call: TRBJ1-1; v_call: TRBV7-9; cdr3_aa: CASSLRGFTEAFF; cdr3_nt: TGTGCCAGCAGCTTAAGGGGGTTTACTGAAGCTTTCTTT
d_call: TRBD1; clone_size: NA; j_call: TRBJ1-1; v_call: TRBV5-5; cdr3_aa: CASSSHRTGVNTEAFF; cdr3_nt: TGTGCCAGCAGCTCTCACCGGACAGGGGTGAACACTGAAGCTTTCTTT
d_call: TRBD1; clone_size: once; j_call: TRBJ1-4; v_call: TRBV5-8; cdr3_aa: CASSLTGQGGEKLFF; cdr3_nt: TGTGCCAGCAGCCTAACCGGACAGGGAGGGGAAAAACTGTTTTTT
d_call: TRBD2; clone_size: once; j_call: TRBJ2-3; v_call: TRBV11-2; cdr3_aa: CASSPAGGANIDTQYF; cdr3_nt: TGTGCCAGCAGCCCAGCCGGGGGGGCCAACATAGATACGCAGTATTTT
d_call: TRBD1; clone_size: NA; j_call: TRBJ2-1; v_call: TRBV27; cdr3_aa: CASSSGGEQFF; cdr3_nt: TGTGCCAGCAGTTCAGGGGGTGAGCAGTTCTTC
d_call: NA; clone_size: few; j_call: TRBJ1-2; v_call: TRBV28; cdr3_aa: CASRIEVTSGYTF; cdr3_nt: TGTGCCAGCAGGATCGAGGTGACAAGTGGCTACACCTTC
d_call: NA; clone_size: NA; j_call: TRBJ1-1; v_call: TRBV7-9; cdr3_aa: CASSLVEPFF; cdr3_nt: TGTGCCAGCAGCTTAGTTGAACCTTTCTTT
d_call: NA; clone_size: NA; j_call: TRBJ2-1; v_call: TRBV7-2; cdr3_aa: CASSLDSEQFF; cdr3_nt: TGTGCCAGCAGCTTGGACTCTGAGCAGTTCTTC
d_call: TRBD2; clone_size: NA; j_call: TRBJ2-1; v_call: TRBV29-1; cdr3_aa: CSVEGASGGNNEQFF; cdr3_nt: TGCAGCGTTGAAGGGGCTAGCGGCGGAAATAATGAGCAGTTCTTC
d_call: NA; clone_size: NA; j_call: TRBJ2-7; v_call: TRBV27; cdr3_aa: CACRGNHYEQYF; cdr3_nt: TGTGCCTGCCGAGGGAACCACTACGAGCAGTACTTC
d_call: NA; clone_size: NA; j_call: TRBJ2-2; v_call: TRBV5-5; cdr3_aa: CASSPTVGANTGELFF; cdr3_nt: TGTGCCAGCAGCCCTACTGTGGGGGCGAACACCGGGGAGCTGTTTTTT
d_call: NA; clone_size: NA; j_call: TRBJ2-1; v_call: TRBV19; cdr3_aa: CASSIGNPYGNEQFF; cdr3_nt: TGTGCCAGTAGCATAGGGAACCCGTACGGCAATGAGCAGTTCTTC
d_call: TRBD2; clone_size: NA; j_call: TRBJ2-5; v_call: TRBV5-6; cdr3_aa: CASSPGGLAGGKTQYF; cdr3_nt: TGTGCCAGCAGCCCCGGCGGGCTAGCGGGGGGGAAGACCCAGTACTTC
d_call: NA; clone_size: few; j_call: TRBJ1-4; v_call: TRBV7-2; cdr3_aa: CASSLGPGRNEKLFF; cdr3_nt: TGTGCCAGCAGCTTAGGTCCAGGGCGGAATGAAAAACTGTTTTTT
d_call: NA; clone_size: NA; j_call: TRBJ2-7; v_call: TRBV7-9; cdr3_aa: CASSPPGPSEQYF; cdr3_nt: TGTGCCAGCAGCCCACCGGGACCCTCCGAGCAGTACTTC
d_call: NA; clone_size: NA; j_call: TRBJ2-1; v_call: TRBV10-2; cdr3_aa: CASSESYNEQFF; cdr3_nt: TGCGCCAGCAGTGAGTCCTACAATGAGCAGTTCTTC
d_call: NA; clone_size: NA; j_call: TRBJ1-5; v_call: TRBV6-1; cdr3_aa: CASSPGIQKRQPQHF; cdr3_nt: TGTGCCAGCAGTCCCGGGATACAAAAGCGTCAGCCCCAGCATTTT